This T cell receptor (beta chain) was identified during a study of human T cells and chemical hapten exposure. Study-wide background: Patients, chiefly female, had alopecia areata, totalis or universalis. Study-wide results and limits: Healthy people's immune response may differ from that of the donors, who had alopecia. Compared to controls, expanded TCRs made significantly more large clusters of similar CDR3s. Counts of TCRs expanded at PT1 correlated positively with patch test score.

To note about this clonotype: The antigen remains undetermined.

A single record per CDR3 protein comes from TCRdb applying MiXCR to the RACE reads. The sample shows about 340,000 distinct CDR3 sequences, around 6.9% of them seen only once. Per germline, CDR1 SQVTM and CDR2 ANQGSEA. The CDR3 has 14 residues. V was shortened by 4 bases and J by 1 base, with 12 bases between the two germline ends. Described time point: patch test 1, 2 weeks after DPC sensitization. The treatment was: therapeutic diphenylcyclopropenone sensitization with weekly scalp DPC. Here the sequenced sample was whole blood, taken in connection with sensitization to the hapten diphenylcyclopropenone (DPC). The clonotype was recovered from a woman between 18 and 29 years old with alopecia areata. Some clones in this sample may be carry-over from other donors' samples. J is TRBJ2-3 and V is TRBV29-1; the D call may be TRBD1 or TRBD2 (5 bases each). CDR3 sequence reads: CSVVGVERTDTQYF. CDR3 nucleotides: TGCAGCGTTGTGGGGGTAGAGCGCACAGATACGCAGTATTTT.